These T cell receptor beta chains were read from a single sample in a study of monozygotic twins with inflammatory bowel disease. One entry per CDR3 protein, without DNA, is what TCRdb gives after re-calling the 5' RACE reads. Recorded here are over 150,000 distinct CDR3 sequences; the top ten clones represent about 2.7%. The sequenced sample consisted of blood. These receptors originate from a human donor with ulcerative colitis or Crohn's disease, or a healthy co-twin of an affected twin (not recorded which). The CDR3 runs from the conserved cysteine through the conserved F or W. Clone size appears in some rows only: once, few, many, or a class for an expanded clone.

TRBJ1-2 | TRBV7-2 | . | CASSFVRGGYTF
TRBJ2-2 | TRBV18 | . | CASSLTPAATRELFF
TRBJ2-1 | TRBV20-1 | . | CSALVQRRSSYNEQFF
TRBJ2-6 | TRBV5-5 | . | CASSLQSVYSGANVLTF
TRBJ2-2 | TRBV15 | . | CATSPTLGELFF
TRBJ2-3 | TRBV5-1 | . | CASSRSGVSTDTQYF
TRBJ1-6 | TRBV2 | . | CASSEEIGGSNSPLHF
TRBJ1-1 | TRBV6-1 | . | CASRNLGVAGEAFF
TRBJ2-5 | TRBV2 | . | CASNRLAGGGETQYF
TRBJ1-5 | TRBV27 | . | CASSPLWDGYSNQPQHF
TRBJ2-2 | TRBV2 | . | CASSEVGAGELFF
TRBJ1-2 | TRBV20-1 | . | CSASGQGRIYGYTF
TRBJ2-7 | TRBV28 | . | CASSPGAMAQTYEQYF
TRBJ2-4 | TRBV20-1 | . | CSVPTPGSAGIGIQYF
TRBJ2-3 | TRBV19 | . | CASKLLAGGPDTQYF
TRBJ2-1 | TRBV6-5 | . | CASSYSRRGSGEQFF
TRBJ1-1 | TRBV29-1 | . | CSVTSSLGAAFF
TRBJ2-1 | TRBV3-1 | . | CASSRRSALSSYNEQFF
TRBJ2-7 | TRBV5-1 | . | CASTGFAGKAYEQYF
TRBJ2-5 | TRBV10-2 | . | CASSVLAGDETQYF
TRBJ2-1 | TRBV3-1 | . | CASSARRGLAGGENEQFF
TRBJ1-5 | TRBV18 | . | CASSPTGMSNQPQHF
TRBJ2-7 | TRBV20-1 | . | CSARRQGRNYEQYF
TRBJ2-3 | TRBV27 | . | CASSSTLWDSDGADTQYF
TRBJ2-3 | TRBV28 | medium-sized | CASSLNPGVTDTQYF
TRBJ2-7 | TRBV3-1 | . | CASSGPGEQYF
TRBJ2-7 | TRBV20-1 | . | CSGDSLYEQYF
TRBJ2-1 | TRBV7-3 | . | CASSLEGGQSEQFF
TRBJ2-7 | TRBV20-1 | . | CSAPGTSGSLSIYEQYF
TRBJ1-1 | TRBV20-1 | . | CSAATGDTEAFF
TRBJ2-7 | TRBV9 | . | CASSVTSGPSYEQYF
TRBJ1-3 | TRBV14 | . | CASSRQRGQSSGNTIYF
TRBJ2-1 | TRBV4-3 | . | CASSQESSGTQFF
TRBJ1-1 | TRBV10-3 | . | CAIGKDSTEAFF
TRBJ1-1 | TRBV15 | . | CATSRSYPGTEAFF
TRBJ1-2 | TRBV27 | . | CASRTFTGNHGYTF
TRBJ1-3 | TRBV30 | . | CAWSVGRITSGNTIYF